This T cell receptor beta chain was obtained from a study of blood T cell repertoires in COVID-19. CDR1 is SGHNT, CDR2 YYREEE, per germline (reference sequence). The CDR3 has 12 residues. Participant age was roughly 18 to 90 years, and participants resided in fewer than 25 US areas. Two negative PCRs, clearance, or symptom resolution characterized the recovered Cohort 3 donors. As originally analysed: Counts of nucleated cells, estimated from reference gene primer amplification, were obtained. TCRdb keeps only in-frame clones here, not all; method: immunoSEQ multiplex PCR. V, J and clone size are taken as reported in that table, and D and trimming were inferred from the DNA itself. The sample lists fewer than 250,000 clones; approximately 84% were seen once. Comments on this clone: An end of the junction does not agree with germline; a read error may underlie this.

The sample taken for sequencing was PBMCs or T cells enriched from blood (not recorded which). The sequence was collected from a woman in her twenties or thirties who had recovered from COVID-19. The chain uses TRBV5-4 and TRBJ2-7, with D possibly TRBD2 on 6 matching bases. CDR3 nucleotides: TGTGCCAGCAGCGGAGCATTGACTAGAGTAGTCTTC. It encodes CASSGALTRVVF.